This TCR beta chain was recorded in a study of blood T cell repertoires in COVID-19. Overall study context: Samples of COVID-19 (acute and convalescent) were obtained from the United States, Italy and Spain. Sources were T cells, B-cell-depleted T cells, or PBMCs; the material itself was cDNA or gDNA.

This clone appeared once. In germline, CDR1 is LNHDA, CDR2 SQIVND (reference sequence). The CDR3 runs to 13 residues. Trimming shortened V by 6 bases and J by 2 bases, and 10 bases separated the two germline ends. In the original workflow: Reference gene primer amplification yielded estimated nucleated cell counts. TCRdb keeps only in-frame clones here, not all; method: immunoSEQ multiplex PCR. The V and J calls and clone size are taken from that table; D and trimming were inferred from the DNA. This table holds 100,000 to 120,000 clones, roughly 85% found once. This chain connects TRBV19 to TRBJ1-1; the D gene is possibly TRBD1 (6 bases). This receptor was taken from a human donor in a cohort sampled during active COVID-19. The material sequenced was peripheral blood. The CDR3 DNA sequence: TGTGCCAGTAGGGACAGTTTAAACACTGAAGCTTTCTTT. Amino acid sequence: CASRDSLNTEAFF.